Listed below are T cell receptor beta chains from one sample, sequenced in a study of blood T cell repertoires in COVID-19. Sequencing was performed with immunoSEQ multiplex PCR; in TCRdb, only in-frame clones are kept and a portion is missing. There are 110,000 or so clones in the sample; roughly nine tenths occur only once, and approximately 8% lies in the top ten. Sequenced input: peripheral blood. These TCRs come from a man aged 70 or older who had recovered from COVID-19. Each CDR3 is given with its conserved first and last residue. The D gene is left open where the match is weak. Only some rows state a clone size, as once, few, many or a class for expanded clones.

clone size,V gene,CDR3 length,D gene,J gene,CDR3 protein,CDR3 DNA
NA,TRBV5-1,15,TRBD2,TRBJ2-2,CASSIAGANTGELFF,TGCGCCAGCAGTATAGCGGGGGCGAACACCGGGGAGCTGTTTTTT
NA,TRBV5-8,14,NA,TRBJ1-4,CASKNDRPNEKLFF,TGTGCCAGCAAGAATGACAGGCCTAATGAAAAACTGTTTTTT
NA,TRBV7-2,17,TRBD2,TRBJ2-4,CASSSRTSGRVENIQYF,TGTGCCAGCAGCTCTAGGACTAGCGGGAGGGTGGAAAACATTCAGTACTTC
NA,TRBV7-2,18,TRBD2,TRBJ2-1,CASSLRLAGPSSYNEQFF,TGTGCCAGCAGCTTAAGACTAGCGGGACCGAGCTCCTACAATGAGCAGTTCTTC
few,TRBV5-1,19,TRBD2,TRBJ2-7,CASTLTWTSGRASSYEQYF,TGCGCCAGCACCCTTACTTGGACTAGCGGGAGGGCCAGCTCCTACGAGCAGTACTTC
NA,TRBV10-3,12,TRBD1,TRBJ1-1,CAISGQVGMAFF,TGTGCCATCTCCGGACAGGTAGGAATGGCTTTCTTT
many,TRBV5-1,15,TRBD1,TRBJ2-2,CASSRDRGHTGELFF,TGCGCCAGCAGCCGTGACAGGGGTCACACCGGGGAGCTGTTTTTT
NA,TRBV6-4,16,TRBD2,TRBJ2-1,CASSDSGGGSRNEQFF,TGTGCCAGCAGTGACTCTGGCGGGGGGAGTCGAAATGAGCAGTTCTTC
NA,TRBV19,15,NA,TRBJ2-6,CASSPSDSGANVLTF,TGTGCCAGTAGCCCCTCAGATTCTGGGGCCAACGTCCTGACTTTC
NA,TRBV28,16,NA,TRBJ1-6,CASSSRRDTYNSPLHF,TGTGCCAGCAGTTCCCGCCGGGACACCTATAATTCACCCCTCCACTTT
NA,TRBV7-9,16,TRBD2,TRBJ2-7,CASSLYGSGSGYEQYF,TGTGCCAGCAGCTTATATGGCAGCGGGAGTGGCTACGAGCAGTACTTC
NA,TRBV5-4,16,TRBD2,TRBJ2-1,CASSSELAGGGNEQFF,TGTGCCAGCAGCTCCGAGTTGGCGGGAGGTGGGAATGAGCAGTTCTTC
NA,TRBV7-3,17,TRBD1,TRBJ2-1,CASSLEVGTGPYNEQFF,TGTGCCAGCAGCTTAGAGGTTGGGACAGGTCCTTACAATGAGCAGTTCTTC
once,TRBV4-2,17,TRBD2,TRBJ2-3,CASSFRLAGRGTDTQYF,TGTGCCAGCAGCTTCCGACTAGCGGGGAGAGGCACAGATACGCAGTATTTT
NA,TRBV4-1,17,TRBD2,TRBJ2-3,CASSQGVSGGRTDTQYF,TGCGCCAGCAGCCAAGGGGTTAGCGGGGGGAGAACAGATACGCAGTATTTT
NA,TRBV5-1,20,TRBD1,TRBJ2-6,CASSPGPLGTGVTGANVLTF,TGCGCCAGCAGCCCCGGCCCACTCGGGACAGGGGTTACGGGGGCCAACGTCCTGACTTTC
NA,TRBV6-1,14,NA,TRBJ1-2,CASSEMTETYGYTF,TGTGCCAGCAGTGAAATGACAGAGACTTATGGCTACACCTTC
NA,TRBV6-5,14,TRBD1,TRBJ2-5,CASRPDRGQETQYF,TGTGCCAGCAGACCGGACAGGGGGCAAGAGACCCAGTACTTC
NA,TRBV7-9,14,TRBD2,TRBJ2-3,CASSLFGGTDTQYF,TGTGCCAGCAGCTTATTCGGGGGGACAGATACGCAGTATTTT
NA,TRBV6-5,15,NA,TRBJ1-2,CASSPTGQRNYGYTF,TGTGCCAGCAGCCCGACTGGACAGCGTAACTATGGCTACACCTTC
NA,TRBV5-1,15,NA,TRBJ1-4,CASSLEGDVNEKLFF,TGCGCCAGCAGCTTGGAGGGGGATGTTAATGAAAAACTGTTTTTT
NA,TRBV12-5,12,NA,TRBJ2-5,CASGVALETQYF,TGTGCTAGTGGAGTGGCATTGGAGACCCAGTACTTC
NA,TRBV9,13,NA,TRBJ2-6,CASSVTGANVLTF,TGTGCCAGCAGCGTTACTGGGGCCAACGTCCTGACTTTC
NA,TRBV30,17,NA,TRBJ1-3,CAWSKPLQLLTGNTIYF,TGTGCCTGGAGTAAACCTCTGCAACTACTCACCGGGAACACCATATATTTT
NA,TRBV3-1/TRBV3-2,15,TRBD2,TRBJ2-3,CASSSSGGGADTQYF,TGTGCCAGCAGCAGCTCGGGCGGGGGGGCAGATACGCAGTATTTT
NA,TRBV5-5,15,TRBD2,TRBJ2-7,CASSWGTSGLGEQYF,TGTGCCAGCAGCTGGGGGACTAGCGGGCTTGGGGAGCAGTACTTC
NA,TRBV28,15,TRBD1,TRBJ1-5,CASSPPQGSNQPQHF,TGTGCCAGCAGTCCTCCACAGGGGTCAAATCAGCCCCAGCATTTT
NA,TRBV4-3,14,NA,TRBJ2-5,CASSQGSGFGTQYF,TGCGCCAGCAGCCAAGGGTCGGGTTTCGGGACCCAGTACTTC
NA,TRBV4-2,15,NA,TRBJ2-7,CASSQDLFRSYEQYF,TGTGCCAGCAGCCAAGATCTATTCAGGTCCTACGAGCAGTACTTC
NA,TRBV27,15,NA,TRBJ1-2,CASSSSGTNNYGYTF,TGTGCCAGCAGTTCCTCCGGGACTAATAACTATGGCTACACCTTC
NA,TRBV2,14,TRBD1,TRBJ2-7,CASSRRQGAREQYF,TGTGCCAGCAGTCGAAGACAGGGGGCTCGCGAGCAGTACTTC
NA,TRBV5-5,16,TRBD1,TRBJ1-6,CASSYDHRGLNSPLHF,TGTGCCAGCAGCTACGACCACAGGGGATTGAATTCACCCCTCCACTTT
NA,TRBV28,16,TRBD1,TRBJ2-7,CASSLLGGTGLPEQYF,TGTGCCAGCAGTTTATTAGGCGGGACAGGCCTCCCGGAGCAGTACTTC
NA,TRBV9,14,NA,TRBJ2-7,CASSVSGVPYEQYF,TGTGCCAGCAGCGTATCGGGAGTCCCCTACGAGCAGTACTTC
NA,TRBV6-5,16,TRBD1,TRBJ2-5,CASSYGQGGLQETQYF,TGTGCCAGCAGTTATGGACAGGGGGGCCTCCAAGAGACCCAGTACTTC
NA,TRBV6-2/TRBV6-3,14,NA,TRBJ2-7,CASSYLGQSYEQYF,TGTGCCAGCAGTTACCTCGGACAATCCTACGAGCAGTACTTC